One and the same sample provided the 13 T cell receptor beta chains below, sequenced in a study of T cell repertoires in cytomegalovirus infection. TCRdb processed the reads anew with MiXCR; each CDR3 protein has one entry. There are around 540,000 distinct CDR3 sequences in the sample; 33% occur only once, and roughly 15% lies in the top ten. What these receptors recognize is not known. Material: cultured PBMCs, obtained from culture after CMV antigen stimulation. The receptor set was obtained from a human donor in good health (CMV status not recorded). Some clones in this sample may be carry-over from other donors' samples.

A few counts support this clonotype. The gene calls are TRBV12-3 or TRBV12-4 and TRBJ1-5; 8 bases map to TRBD1. V lost 3 bases to trimming and J lost 3 bases; unmatched junction nucleotides: 4. The CDR3 is made up of 15 amino acids. CDR3 in DNA: TGTGCCAGCAGTTTCTACAGGGGGTACAATCAGCCCCAGCATTTT. It translates to CASSFYRGYNQPQHF.

This clonotype was counted a few times. The chain's CDR3 is CASSLTLRRGLAWNTEAFF. In DNA form, the CDR3 reads TGTGCCAGCAGCTTAACCCTCCGCAGGGGACTCGCTTGGAACACTGAAGCTTTCTTT. The gene calls are TRBV7-3 and TRBJ1-1; D is possibly TRBD1 (6 bases). The germline CDR1 and CDR2 sequences are SGHTA and FQGTGA. Between the trimmed V and J ends, which lost 0 bases and 1 base, there was a span of 21 bases. This CDR3 spans 19 amino acids.

This clonotype was picked up many times. The J gene is TRBJ2-1, the V gene TRBV20-1; 8 nucleotides agree with TRBD2. The CDR3 has 16 residues. The ends lost 0 bases at V and 8 bases at J; junction bases unmatched: 12. Germline V gene data show CDR1 as DFQATT and CDR2 as SNEGSKA (reference sequence). CDR3 loop: CSARESRGLVFHEQFF. CDR3 nucleotide sequence: TGCAGTGCTAGAGAGAGTCGGGGACTAGTTTTCCATGAGCAGTTCTTC.

This clonotype turned up a few times. The chain recombines TRBV28 with TRBJ2-1, with 9 bases aligning to TRBD1. CDR1 and CDR2 from the germline V gene are MDHEN and SYDVKM. The CDR3 is 15 residues long. The trim removed 5 bases at V and 6 bases at J, leaving 8 bases unmatched. DNA for the CDR3: TGTGCCAGCAGTCCGGGACAGGGTTTGTTCAATGAGCAGTTCTTC. Translation gives CASSPGQGLFNEQFF.

This clonotype came up many times. This chain connects TRBV7-2 to TRBJ2-1; D tentatively fits TRBD1 or TRBD2 (5 bases each). This CDR3 is 17 amino acids long. V was trimmed by 2 bases and J by 0 bases, leaving 14 bases between them. CDR1 is SGHTA, CDR2 FQGNSA, per germline. The CDR3 is CASSLFGATSSYNEQFF. DNA for the CDR3: TGTGCCAGCAGCTTATTCGGGGCTACAAGCTCCTACAATGAGCAGTTCTTC.

J is TRBJ1-4 and V is TRBV6-5; 9 bases line up with TRBD1. The trim removed 4 bases at V and 14 bases at J, leaving 5 bases unmatched. The CDR3 runs to 12 residues. The germline gives CDR1 MNHEY, CDR2 SVGAGI. CDR3 sequence reads: CASSSRDRVLFF. The CDR3 DNA follows: TGTGCCAGCAGTTCCCGGGACAGGGTCCTGTTTTTT.

This sequence joins TRBV9 and TRBJ1-6, with a possible D match to TRBD1 (5 bases). Between the trimmed V and J ends, which lost 4 bases and 7 bases, there was a span of 12 bases. Per the germline V gene, CDR1 is SGDLS and CDR2 is YYNGEE. The CDR3 contains 14 residues. The CDR3 sequence: CASSSRVGNSPLHF. Here the CDR3 DNA reads TGTGCCAGCAGCTCCAGGGTGGGCAATTCACCCCTCCACTTT.

The chain recombines TRBV6-1 with TRBJ2-1, with 11 bases fitting TRBD2. Per germline, CDR1 MNHNS and CDR2 SASEGT. CDR3 length: 14 amino acids. With 3 bases clipped from V and 7 bases from J, the junction kept 2 bases outside the gene matches. CDR3: CASSDSGRGNEQFF. CDR3 in DNA: TGTGCCAGCAGTGATAGCGGGAGGGGTAATGAGCAGTTCTTC.

J is TRBJ1-1 and V is TRBV3-1; D unresolved. V was shortened by 1 base and J by 4 bases, with 7 bases between the two germline ends. Germline CDR1 is LGHDT and CDR2 is YNNKEL (reference sequence). The CDR3 contains 13 residues. CDR3 DNA: TGTGCCAGCAGCCAAGGACGGCTCACTGAAGCTTTCTTT. Translation gives CASSQGRLTEAFF.

The V gene is TRBV7-2, the J gene TRBJ1-6; TRBD1 might be the D (6 bases). In germline, CDR1 is SGHTA, CDR2 FQGNSA. The V gene lost 1 base and the J gene lost 10 bases, with 14 bases spanning the gap. CDR3 length: 15 residues. CDR3 amino acids: CASSLDTGMSSPLHF. DNA of the CDR3: TGTGCCAGCAGCTTAGATACAGGGATGTCCTCACCCCTCCACTTT.

This clonotype was recorded a few times. One end of the junction does not line up with germline, which may come from a read error. The rearrangement uses TRBV4-3 and TRBJ2-1; tentatively, D is TRBD2 (5 bases). This CDR3 has 16 residues. Germline lookup yields CDR1 LGHNA and CDR2 YSLEER. The CDR3 protein is CASSQDQAGKYNEQFF. The DNA of the CDR3 is TGCGCCAGCAGTCAAGATCAGGCGGGTAAATACAATGAGCAGTTCTTC.

The rearrangement links TRBV6-5 to TRBJ1-2; D ambiguous. Germline loops: CDR1 MNHEY, CDR2 SVGAGI. V lost 5 bases, J lost 4 bases, and 20 bases lay in between. There are 16 residues in the CDR3. The CDR3 bases are TGTGCCAGCAGTACCGCTCACAGCATATCCCTCTATGGCTACACCTTC. This codes for CASSTAHSISLYGYTF.

V usage is TRBV7-9 and J usage is TRBJ2-5; D is undetermined. Trimming cost V 6 bases and J 4 bases, with 15 bases left between them. The germline gives CDR1 SEHNR, CDR2 FQNEAQ (reference sequence). The CDR3 runs to 14 residues. The CDR3 spells CASSPPVGGETQYF. CDR3 sequence (DNA): TGTGCCAGCAGTCCCCCAGTAGGCGGAGAGACCCAGTACTTC.